The entry that follows covers one T cell receptor (beta chain) sequence. Its matching antigen is unknown. Germline CDR1 SGHRS, CDR2 YFSETQ. V was cut by 4 bases and J by 0 bases, with 8 bases left in between. CDR3 length: 13 residues. This entry belongs to a study of T cell responses to AZD1222 COVID-19 vaccine. Whole-study findings and limits: Spike regions recognized by vaccine-associated CD4 TCRs spanned the protein, led by 160-218 and 743-854. Targets within unmutated variant regions were reportedly found for nearly half of spike-specific TCRs.

Sequencing was performed with immunoSEQ multiplex PCR; in TCRdb, only in-frame clones are kept and a portion is missing. Of over 130,000 clones detected, about 90% appear once; the ten largest clones hold about 7.5%. The receptor's source is an adult who received the MenACWY meningococcal vaccine as a control. This sequence joins TRBV5-1 and TRBJ2-7; possible D gene TRBD2, 5 bases. The sample in question was peripheral blood, obtained 28 days after the second dose of the MenACWY control vaccine. CDR3 amino acids: CASSPEGSYEQYF. The CDR3 DNA sequence: TGCGCCAGCAGCCCTGAGGGCTCCTACGAGCAGTACTTC.